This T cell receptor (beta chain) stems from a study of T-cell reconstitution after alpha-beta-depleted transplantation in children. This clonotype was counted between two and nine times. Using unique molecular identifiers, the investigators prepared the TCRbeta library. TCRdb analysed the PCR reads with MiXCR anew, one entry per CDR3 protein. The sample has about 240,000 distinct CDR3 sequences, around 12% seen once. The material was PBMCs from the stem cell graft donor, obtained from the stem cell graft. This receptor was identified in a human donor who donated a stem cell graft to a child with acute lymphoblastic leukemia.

This chain's CDR3 is CASSSGLRQETQYF. CDR3 nucleotide sequence: TGTGCCAGCAGCTCCGGACTGCGGCAAGAGACCCAGTACTTC. This chain connects TRBV7-2 to TRBJ2-5; D is perhaps TRBD2 (5 bases). Germline lookup yields CDR1 SGHTA and CDR2 FQGNSA. V shed 4 bases and J shed 2 bases, with 11 bases lying between them. CDR3 length: 14 residues. Together with reference TRBV7-2 and TRBJ2-5, the CDR3 gives the full variable domain: GAGVSQSPSNKVTEKGKDVELRCDPISGHTALYWYRQSLGQGLEFLIYFQGNSAPDKSGLPSDRFSAERTGGSVSTLTIQRTQQEDSAVYLCASSSGLRQETQYFGPGTRLLVL.